This T cell receptor (beta chain) stems from a study of cytomegalovirus exposure and HLA in healthy donors. Study-wide points: High specificity and sensitivity for cytomegalovirus status were reported for the classifier.

Notes on this clone: Its cognate antigen is unknown.

Germline-derived CDR1 and CDR2 are SGHRS and YFSETQ. This CDR3 comprises 11 residues. Trimming cost V 5 bases and J 8 bases, with 8 bases left between them. PCR was performed using 60 Vbeta and 13 Jbeta primers. TCRdb's copy holds only in-frame clones and misses some; the assay was immunoSEQ multiplex PCR. This sample's table has about 130,000 clones. This clonotype was sampled from a man under 40 in good health and CMV-seronegative. The sequenced material came from PBMCs. The chain links TRBV5-1 to TRBJ2-1; no reliable D call. The CDR3 here is CASRALDEQFF. The CDR3 DNA sequence: TGCGCCAGCAGGGCCCTGGATGAGCAGTTCTTC.